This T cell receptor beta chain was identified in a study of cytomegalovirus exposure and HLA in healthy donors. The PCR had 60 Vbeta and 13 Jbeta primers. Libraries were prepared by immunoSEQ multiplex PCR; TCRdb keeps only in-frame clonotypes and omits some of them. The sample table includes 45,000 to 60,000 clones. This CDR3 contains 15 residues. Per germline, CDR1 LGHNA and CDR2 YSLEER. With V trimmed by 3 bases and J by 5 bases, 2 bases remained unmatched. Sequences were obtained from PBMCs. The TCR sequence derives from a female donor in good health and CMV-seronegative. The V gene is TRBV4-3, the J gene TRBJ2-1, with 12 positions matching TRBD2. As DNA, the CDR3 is TGCGCCAGCAGCCACAGGACTAGCGGGGACAATGAGCAGTTCTTC. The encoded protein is CASSHRTSGDNEQFF.